The 5 T cell receptor beta chains presented below share a single source sample, sequenced in a study of cytomegalovirus exposure and HLA in healthy donors. Both 60 Vbeta primers and 13 Jbeta primers went into the PCR. Data came from immunoSEQ multiplex PCR; TCRdb stores just in-frame clones and leaves some out. Among 15,000 to 20,000 clones, roughly 70% were seen once, and the ten largest hold about 4%. Material for sequencing was PBMCs. The receptors here all came from a man aged 18 to 30 in good health and CMV-seronegative.

The chain carries TRBV29-1 and TRBJ2-1, with D unresolved. Trimming cost V 3 bases and J 6 bases, with 9 bases left between them. The germline V gene has CDR1 SQVTM and CDR2 ANQGSEA. This CDR3 region has 12 residues. Here the CDR3 DNA reads TGCAGCGTTGATCCCACTACCAATGAGCAGTTCTTC. It codes for CSVDPTTNEQFF.

The chain couples TRBV30 to TRBJ1-1, with TRBD1 matching over 10 bases. Germline CDR1 reads GTSNPN; CDR2 reads SVGIG (reference sequence). V trimming: 5 bases; J trimming: 3 bases; junction bases outside the gene matches: 3. This CDR3 is 13 amino acids long. This CDR3 is CAWSDRGDTEAFF. Here the CDR3 DNA reads TGTGCCTGGTCGGACAGGGGGGACACTGAAGCTTTCTTT.

The rearrangement joins TRBV25-1 to TRBJ1-1, with TRBD1 as a possible D gene (6 bases). The CDR3 totals 13 residues. CDR1 and CDR2 (germline): MGHDK, SYGVNS. V was clipped by 7 bases and J by 1 base, with 10 bases between them. The chain's CDR3 is CASTGTSNTEAFF. CDR3 sequence (DNA): TGTGCCAGCACCGGGACATCGAACACTGAAGCTTTCTTT.

This clone was counted only a few times. The chain combines TRBV25-1 with TRBJ1-2; a possible D gene is TRBD1 (5 bases). The V and J ends lost 8 bases and 6 bases respectively, with 10 bases between them. There are 11 residues in the CDR3. The V gene's germline CDR1 is MGHDK and CDR2 SYGVNS. The DNA of the CDR3 is TGTGCCAGCGCTCGGGGGGATGGCTACACCTTC. It is translated as CASARGDGYTF.

This clone was seen a single time. The chain employs TRBV4-3 and TRBJ2-2, with TRBD2 identical over 8 bases. The CDR3 extends over 15 amino acids. Per the germline V gene, CDR1 is LGHNA and CDR2 is YSLEER. V lost 5 bases to trimming and J lost 6 bases; unmatched junction nucleotides: 8. The CDR3: CASSTPGGRSGELFF. Here the CDR3 DNA reads TGCGCCAGCAGCACTCCGGGGGGGAGATCCGGGGAGCTGTTTTTT.